The 26 T cell receptor beta chains given below trace back to one sample, sequenced in a study of T cell responses to AZD1222 COVID-19 vaccine. The repertoire was sequenced with immunoSEQ multiplex PCR; TCRdb's copy has only in-frame clones and lacks some. Found here are some 150,000 clones, around 90% of them singletons; the top ten hold over 3%. Source: peripheral blood, taken 28 days after the second AZD1222 dose. These receptors were taken from an adult who received the AZD1222 COVID-19 vaccine.

The rearrangement uses TRBV9 and TRBJ2-1, with D perhaps being TRBD1 or TRBD2 (5 bases each). Germline V gene lookup returns CDR1 SGDLS and CDR2 YYNGEE. The CDR3 contains 16 residues. V was shortened by 4 bases and J by 8 bases, with 22 bases between the two germline ends. The CDR3 bases are TGTGCCAGCAGCACCCATTCGGGTCAGGGAGTGGATGAGCAGTTCTTC. It is translated as CASSTHSGQGVDEQFF. The whole variable domain, filled in from reference TRBV9 and TRBJ2-1, reads DSGVTQTPKHLITATGQRVTLRCSPRSGDLSVYWYQQSLDQGLQFLIQYYNGEERAKGNILERFSAQQFPDLHSELNLSSLELGDSALYFCASSTHSGQGVDEQFFGPGTRLTVL.

The chain couples TRBV4-2 to TRBJ2-3; 7 bases match TRBD2. The germline gives CDR1 LGHNA, CDR2 YNFKEQ. The CDR3 is made up of 17 amino acids. With 0 bases clipped from V and 3 bases from J, the junction kept 9 bases outside the gene matches. Here the CDR3 reads CASSQESPGGGTDTQYF. CDR3 DNA sequence: TGTGCCAGCAGCCAAGAAAGCCCGGGGGGTGGGACAGATACGCAGTATTTT.

The V call is TRBV3-1 (or the pseudogene TRBV3-2), the J call TRBJ1-5; no reliable D call. Per the germline V gene, CDR1 is LGHDT and CDR2 is YNNKEL (reference sequence). Trimming removed 0 bases from V and 0 bases from J, with 6 bases in between. The CDR3 length is 15 residues. The CDR3 DNA is TGTGCCAGCAGCCAAGAGGGTCGTAGCAATCAGCCCCAGCATTTT. Translation: CASSQEGRSNQPQHF.

This clone showed up just once. The gene calls are TRBV5-6 and TRBJ2-1; perhaps TRBD1 as D (5 bases). The CDR3 totals 15 residues. Trimming cost V 8 bases and J 8 bases, with 23 bases left between them. Germline loops: CDR1 SGHDT, CDR2 YYEEEE. DNA of the CDR3: TGTGCCAGTTACCCCTATGCCTATCGGACATATGAGCAGTTCTTC. This encodes CASYPYAYRTYEQFF.

V is TRBV30 and J is TRBJ1-2, with D possibly matching TRBD1 (6 bases). CDR3 size: 11 residues. Germline V gene sequence: CDR1 GTSNPN, CDR2 SVGIG (reference sequence). V lost 6 bases, J lost 7 bases, and 12 bases lay in between. Written as DNA, the CDR3 is TGTGCCTGTGAACAGGGAGCTGGCTACACCTTC. It encodes CACEQGAGYTF.

This sequence joins TRBV3-1 (or the pseudogene TRBV3-2) and TRBJ2-5; possibly TRBD1 for D (6 bases). Germline assignment: CDR1 LGHDT and CDR2 YNNKEL (reference sequence). V was pared by 8 bases and J by 6 bases, with 22 bases between. The CDR3 is 15 amino acids. The CDR3 spells CASLPIAQGRKTQYF. DNA for the CDR3: TGTGCCAGCCTACCTATAGCTCAGGGGCGGAAGACCCAGTACTTC.

This chain connects TRBV7-9 to TRBJ2-3; no reliable D call. CDR3 length: 14 amino acids. V was cut by 4 bases and J by 8 bases, with 16 bases left in between. Germline values: CDR1 SEHNR, CDR2 FQNEAQ (reference sequence). CDR3 in amino acids: CASSSQGSLGTQYF. CDR3 sequence (DNA): TGTGCCAGCAGCTCTCAAGGTTCATTAGGTACGCAGTATTTT.

J is TRBJ2-1 and V is TRBV4-2; TRBD2 matches at 8 bases. The CDR3 length is 16 residues. V trimming: 1 base; J trimming: 9 bases; junction bases outside the gene matches: 11. Germline V gene data show CDR1 as LGHNA and CDR2 as YNFKEQ. CDR3 residues: CASSQGGAGGAGEQFF. DNA for the CDR3: TGTGCCAGCAGCCAAGGCGGCGCCGGGGGGGCAGGTGAGCAGTTCTTC.

This chain uses TRBV5-1 with TRBJ2-5; 8 bases are shared with TRBD1. Germline lookup yields CDR1 SGHRS and CDR2 YFSETQ. V dropped 4 bases and J dropped 5; count of bases not matched to a gene: 4. The CDR3 has 13 residues. The CDR3 nucleotides are TGCGCCAGCAGCCGGGGACAGGCGGAGACCCAGTACTTC. Amino acid sequence: CASSRGQAETQYF.

The V gene is TRBV2, the J gene TRBJ2-1; 10 bases are shared with TRBD2. CDR3 length: 16 amino acids. Trimming at V came to 6 bases and at J to 3 bases, leaving 8 bases not matched to a gene. Germline CDR1 SNHLY, CDR2 FYNNEI. CDR3 sequence: CASRTIAGGLYNEQFF. The CDR3 DNA sequence: TGTGCCAGCAGAACCATAGCGGGAGGTCTCTACAATGAGCAGTTCTTC.

This chain links TRBV5-1 with TRBJ2-7, with D possibly matching TRBD2 (6 bases). This CDR3 has 14 residues. The V gene's germline CDR1 is SGHRS and CDR2 YFSETQ. The V gene lost 4 bases and the J gene lost 5 bases, with 16 bases spanning the gap. CDR3 bases: TGCGCCAGCAGCAACGGGTTGGGACTCGACGAGCAGTACTTC. Its translation is CASSNGLGLDEQYF.

This clone was observed once. The chain combines TRBV19 with TRBJ1-6; the D gene is possibly TRBD1 (5 bases). CDR1 and CDR2 (germline): LNHDA, SQIVND (reference sequence). The ends were cut back, 1 base at V and 8 bases at J, with 6 bases in the middle. The CDR3 loop spans 13 amino acids. In DNA, the CDR3 is TGTGCCAGTAGTATAGGGGGCGATTCACCCCTCCACTTT. Translation gives CASSIGGDSPLHF.

The chain has TRBV28 and TRBJ2-1; 8 bases agree with TRBD2. The V gene end was trimmed by 2 bases and the J gene end by 4 bases; junction bases not matched to a gene: 4. CDR3 size: 15 residues. Looked up from germline, CDR1 is MDHEN and CDR2 is SYDVKM. CDR3 in DNA: TGTGCCAGCAGTTTAGCGGGAGGCTTGTACAATGAGCAGTTCTTC. Translated: CASSLAGGLYNEQFF.

V and J are TRBV6-5 and TRBJ1-2; 7 bases match TRBD1. Germline trimming cut 0 bases from V and 6 bases from J; bases unmatched to any gene: 1. The germline V gene encodes CDR1 MNHEY and CDR2 SVGAGI. The CDR3 runs to 13 residues. The CDR3 region is CASSYSTGDGYTF. CDR3 bases: TGTGCCAGCAGTTACTCCACAGGGGATGGCTACACCTTC.

The rearrangement links TRBV6-1 to TRBJ1-2; D uncertain. Germline CDR1 is MNHNS and CDR2 is SASEGT. V was cut by 4 bases and J by 2 bases, with 8 bases left in between. This CDR3 contains 13 residues. CDR3 nucleotides: TGTGCCAGCAGTGTAGCAAGGAACTATGGCTACACCTTC. Amino acids: CASSVARNYGYTF.

The chain recombines TRBV28 with TRBJ1-5; possible D gene TRBD1, 5 bases. The CDR3 has 14 residues. Trimming shortened V by 7 bases and J by 2 bases, and 12 bases separated the two germline ends. Germline-derived CDR1 and CDR2 are MDHEN and SYDVKM. CDR3: CASMGVNGNQPQHF. In nucleotides, the CDR3 is TGTGCCAGCATGGGGGTGAACGGCAATCAGCCCCAGCATTTT.

This rearrangement joins TRBV9 to TRBJ1-4; D is uncertain. Trimming cost V 4 bases and J 1 base, with 8 bases left between them. The CDR3 is made up of 14 amino acids. CDR1 and CDR2 (germline): SGDLS, YYNGEE. The CDR3 DNA is TGTGCCAGCAGCCCGCAGTTAACTAATGAAAAACTGTTTTTT. It yields the protein CASSPQLTNEKLFF.

The CDR3 region has the DNA TGTGCCATCAGTGATGGGTTTCGAGAGACCCAGTACTTC. Amino acids: CAISDGFRETQYF. The chain combines TRBV10-3 with TRBJ2-5; D is unresolved. Trimming took off 3 bases at V and 4 bases at J, with 9 bases between the two ends. CDR3 length: 13 amino acids. Germline assignment: CDR1 ENHRY and CDR2 SYGVKD.

This clone is categorized as medium-sized. The CDR3 protein is CASSKWGGQTNYEQYF. The CDR3 nucleotides are TGTGCCAGCAGCAAATGGGGGGGACAGACAAACTACGAGCAGTACTTC. The chain joins TRBV28 to TRBJ2-7; perhaps D is TRBD1 or TRBD2 (7 bases each). V was cut by 6 bases and J by 3 bases, with 21 bases left in between. There are 16 residues in the CDR3. CDR1 is MDHEN and CDR2 is SYDVKM in the germline V gene.

This sequence joins TRBV6-5 and TRBJ2-6; 8 bases map to TRBD1. Germline V gives CDR1 MNHEY, CDR2 SVGAGI. Trimming removed 0 bases from V and 2 bases from J; junction bases left unmatched: 0. The CDR3 covers 16 residues. The CDR3 here is CASSYSQGAGANVLTF. CDR3 coding DNA: TGTGCCAGCAGTTACTCACAGGGGGCTGGGGCCAACGTCCTGACTTTC.

The chain has TRBV23-1 and TRBJ1-1; a possible D gene is TRBD1 (5 bases). TRBV23-1 is labeled an ORF, and its function is uncertain. The V end lost 7 bases, the J end lost 3 bases, and 15 bases lay between the germline ends. The CDR3 sequence is 14 residues long. The CDR3, as DNA: TGCGCCAGCACAACGGGGGGGAAGGACACTGAAGCTTTCTTT. This gives the protein CASTTGGKDTEAFF.

The chain combines TRBV30 with TRBJ1-6, with D possibly being TRBD1 (6 bases). V lost 1 base to trimming and J lost 7 bases, with 11 bases between them. Germline CDR1 and CDR2: GTSNPN and SVGIG (reference sequence). The CDR3 consists of 14 residues. The CDR3 nucleotides are TGTGCCTGGAGTGAGGGACAAGTCAATTCACCCCTCCACTTT. It is translated as CAWSEGQVNSPLHF.

The DNA for the CDR3 is TGCGCCAGCAGCCAAGATTGGAGACAGGCCACTGAAGCTTTCTTT. It specifies CASSQDWRQATEAFF. V usage is TRBV4-1 and J usage is TRBJ1-1; D might be TRBD1 (6 bases). Germline assignment: CDR1 MGHRA and CDR2 YSYEKL. V lost 0 bases to trimming and J lost 4 bases, with 12 bases between them. This CDR3 comprises 15 residues.

The chain combines TRBV12-3 or TRBV12-4 with TRBJ2-7, with D uncertain. Trimming took 2 bases from V and 1 from J, leaving 6 bases between them. This CDR3 has 13 residues. The CDR3 reads CASSLKLSYEQYF. The CDR3 coding sequence is TGTGCCAGCAGTTTAAAGTTATCCTACGAGCAGTACTTC.

The genes are TRBV6-5 and TRBJ2-3; no definite D call. Germline CDR1 and CDR2: MNHEY and SVGAGI. Between the trimmed V and J ends, which lost 0 bases and 6 bases, there was a span of 4 bases. CDR3 length: 12 amino acids. In DNA form, the CDR3 reads TGTGCCAGCAGTTACTCCGTGGATACGCAGTATTTT. This encodes CASSYSVDTQYF.

The rearrangement uses TRBV28 and TRBJ1-6; D not certain. The CDR3 is 15 amino acids. Germline V CDR1 and CDR2: MDHEN, SYDVKM. Trimming shortened V by 7 bases and J by 4 bases, and 14 bases separated the two germline ends. Here the CDR3 reads CASIPGAEYNSPLHF. DNA for the CDR3: TGTGCCAGCATTCCGGGCGCTGAGTATAATTCACCCCTCCACTTT.